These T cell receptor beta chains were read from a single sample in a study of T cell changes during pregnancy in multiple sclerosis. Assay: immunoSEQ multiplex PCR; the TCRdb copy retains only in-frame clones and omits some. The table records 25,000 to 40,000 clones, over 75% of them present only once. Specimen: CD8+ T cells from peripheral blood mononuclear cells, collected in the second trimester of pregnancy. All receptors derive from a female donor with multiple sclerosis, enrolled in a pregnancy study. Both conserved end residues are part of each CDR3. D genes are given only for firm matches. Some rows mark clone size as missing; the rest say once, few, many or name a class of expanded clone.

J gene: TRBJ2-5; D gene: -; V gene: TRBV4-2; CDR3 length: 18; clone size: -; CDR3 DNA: TGTGCCAGCAGCCCGGGGAGGGGGGCAGGGAACCCCCAAGAGACCCAGTACTTC; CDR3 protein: CASSPGRGAGNPQETQYF
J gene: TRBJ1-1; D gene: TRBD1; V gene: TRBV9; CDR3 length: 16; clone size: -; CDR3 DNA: TGTGCCAGCAGAGTCCGGGACAGGGAAATGAACACTGAAGCTTTCTTT; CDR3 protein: CASRVRDREMNTEAFF
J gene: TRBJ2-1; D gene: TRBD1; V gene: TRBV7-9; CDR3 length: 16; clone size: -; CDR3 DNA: TGTGCCAGCAGCTTCAGGGACAGGGGTTTGGGTAATGAGCAGTTCTTC; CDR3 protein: CASSFRDRGLGNEQFF
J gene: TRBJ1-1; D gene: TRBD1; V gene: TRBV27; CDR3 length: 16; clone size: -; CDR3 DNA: TGTGCCAGCAGGACTTTGCAGGACAGGGGCCACACTGAAGCTTTCTTT; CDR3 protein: CASRTLQDRGHTEAFF
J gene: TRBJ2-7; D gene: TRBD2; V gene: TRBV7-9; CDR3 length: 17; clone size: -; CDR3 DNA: TGTGCCAGCAGTGGGACTAGCGGGAGTAGCTTGCGAGGCGAGCAGTACTTC; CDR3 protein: CASSGTSGSSLRGEQYF
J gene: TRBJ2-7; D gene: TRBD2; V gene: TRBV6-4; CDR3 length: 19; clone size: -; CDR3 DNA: TGTGCCAGCAGTGATGTTACTAGCGGGAGACCCACATCCCCAATCGAGCAGTACTTC; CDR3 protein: CASSDVTSGRPTSPIEQYF
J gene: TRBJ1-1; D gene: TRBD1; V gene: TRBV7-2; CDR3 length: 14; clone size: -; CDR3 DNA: TGTGCCAGCAGCTTCGGGACAGGGCCCACTGAAGCTTTCTTT; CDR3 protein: CASSFGTGPTEAFF
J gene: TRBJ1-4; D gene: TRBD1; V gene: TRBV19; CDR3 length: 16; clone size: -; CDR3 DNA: TGTGCCAGTACCTTCCGCCGGGACAGGTCTCCGGAAAAACTGTTTTTT; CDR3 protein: CASTFRRDRSPEKLFF
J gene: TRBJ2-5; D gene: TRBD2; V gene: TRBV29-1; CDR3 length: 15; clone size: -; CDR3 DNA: TGCAGCGTTGACATAGCGGGGCCCATCCAAGAGACCCAGTACTTC; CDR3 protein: CSVDIAGPIQETQYF
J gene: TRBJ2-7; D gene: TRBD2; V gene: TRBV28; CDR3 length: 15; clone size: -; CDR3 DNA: TGTGCCAGCAGTTTAAGGTTAGCGGGGGCCTACGAGCAGTACTTC; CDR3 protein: CASSLRLAGAYEQYF
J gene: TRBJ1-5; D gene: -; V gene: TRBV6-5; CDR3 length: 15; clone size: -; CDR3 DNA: TGTGCCAGCAGTGTACAGGGTTTGGGCAATCAGCCCCAGCATTTT; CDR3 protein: CASSVQGLGNQPQHF
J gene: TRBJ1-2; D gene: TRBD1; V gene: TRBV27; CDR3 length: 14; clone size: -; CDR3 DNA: TGTGCCAGCAGTTCGACAGGGATCCCCTATGGCTACACCTTC; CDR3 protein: CASSSTGIPYGYTF
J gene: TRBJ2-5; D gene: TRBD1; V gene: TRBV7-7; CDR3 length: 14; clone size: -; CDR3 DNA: TGTGCTAGCAGCTTATGGACAGGACTAGAGACCCAGTACTTC; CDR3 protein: CASSLWTGLETQYF
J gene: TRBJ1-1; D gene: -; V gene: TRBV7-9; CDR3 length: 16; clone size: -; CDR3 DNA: TGTGCCAGCAGCTCGACCACGGGGGGTTCGAACACTGAAGCTTTCTTT; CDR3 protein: CASSSTTGGSNTEAFF
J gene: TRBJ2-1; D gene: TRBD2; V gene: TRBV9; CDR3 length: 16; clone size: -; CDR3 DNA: TGTGCCAGCAGCGGAGTCGGGCTAGCGGACTACAATGAGCAGTTCTTC; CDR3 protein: CASSGVGLADYNEQFF
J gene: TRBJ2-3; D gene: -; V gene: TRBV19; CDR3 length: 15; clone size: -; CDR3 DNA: TGTGCCAGTAGTATGTTTTCCCTCAGCACAGATACGCAGTATTTT; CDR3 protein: CASSMFSLSTDTQYF
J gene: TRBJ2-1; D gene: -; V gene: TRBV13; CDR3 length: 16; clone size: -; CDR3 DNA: TGTGCCAGCAGCCCCTATCCTAGCGAGAGCTACAATGAGCAGTTCTTC; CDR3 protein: CASSPYPSESYNEQFF
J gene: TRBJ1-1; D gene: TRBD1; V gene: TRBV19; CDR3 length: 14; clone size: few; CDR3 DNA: TGTGCCAGTAGTATAGCAGGGGGCAACACTGAAGCTTTCTTT; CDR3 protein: CASSIAGGNTEAFF
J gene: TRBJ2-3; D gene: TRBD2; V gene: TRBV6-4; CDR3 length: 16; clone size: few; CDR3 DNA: TGTGCCAGCAGTCAAAACCTAGCGGATAGCACAGATACGCAGTATTTT; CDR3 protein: CASSQNLADSTDTQYF
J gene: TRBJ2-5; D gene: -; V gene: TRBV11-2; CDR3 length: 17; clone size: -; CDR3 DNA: TGTGCCAGCAGCGAAGGTTTCCAGGCACGCAGGCAAGAGACCCAGTACTTC; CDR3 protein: CASSEGFQARRQETQYF
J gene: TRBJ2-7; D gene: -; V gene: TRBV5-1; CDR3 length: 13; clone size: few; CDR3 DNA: TGCGCCAGCAGCCCATCGGGACTTCTCGAGCAGTACTTC; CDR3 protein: CASSPSGLLEQYF
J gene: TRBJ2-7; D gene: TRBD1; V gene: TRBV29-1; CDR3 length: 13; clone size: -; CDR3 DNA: TGCAGCGTCGCCGGGACAGGGAACTACGAGCAGTACTTC; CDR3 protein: CSVAGTGNYEQYF
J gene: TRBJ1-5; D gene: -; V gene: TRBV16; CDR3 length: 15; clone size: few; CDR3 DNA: TGTGCCAGCAGTCTGGATACAGGGCTCAATCAGCCCCAGCATTTT; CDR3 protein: CASSLDTGLNQPQHF
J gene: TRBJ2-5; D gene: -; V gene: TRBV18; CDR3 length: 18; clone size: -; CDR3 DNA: TGTGCCAGCTCACCAAGGTTCCGAATCGACAGTACACAAGAGACCCAGTACTTC; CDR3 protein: CASSPRFRIDSTQETQYF
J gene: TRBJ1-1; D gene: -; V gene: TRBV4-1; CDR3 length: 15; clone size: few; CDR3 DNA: TGCGCCAGCAGCCAAGTAGTAGAGTCCCACGCTGAAGCTTTCTTT; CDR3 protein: CASSQVVESHAEAFF
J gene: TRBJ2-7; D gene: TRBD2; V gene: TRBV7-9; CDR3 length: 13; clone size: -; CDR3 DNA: TGTGCCAGCAGCCCGGGAGGGGCCTACGAGCAGTACTTC; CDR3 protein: CASSPGGAYEQYF
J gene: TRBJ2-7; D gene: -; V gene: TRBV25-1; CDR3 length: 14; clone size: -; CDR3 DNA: TGTGCCAGCAGTGAAGCAGGGGCTTCCTACGAGCAGTACTTC; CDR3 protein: CASSEAGASYEQYF
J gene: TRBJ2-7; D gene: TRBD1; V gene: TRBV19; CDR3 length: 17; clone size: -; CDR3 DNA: TGTGCCAGTAGTATAGTCTCCGCACAGGGGAACACCTACGAGCAGTACTTC; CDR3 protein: CASSIVSAQGNTYEQYF
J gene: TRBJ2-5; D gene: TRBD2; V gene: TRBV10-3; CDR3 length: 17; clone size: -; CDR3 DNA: TGTGCCATCAGTGAACCCACTGCAGCGGGAGTGGTGGAGACCCAGTACTTC; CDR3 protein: CAISEPTAAGVVETQYF
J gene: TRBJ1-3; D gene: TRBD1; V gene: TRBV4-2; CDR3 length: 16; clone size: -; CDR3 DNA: TGTGCCAGCAGCCCCACCGGGACAGGGGACGGAAACACCATATATTTT; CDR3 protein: CASSPTGTGDGNTIYF